This TCR beta chain comes out of a study of T cell repertoires in cytomegalovirus infection. Study-wide background: Public TCR beta signatures indicated both CMV infection and matching HLA type. Findings of the study overall: Frequencies of public TCR beta families were cumulated, and this identified carriers of CMV plus the relevant HLA. The ex vivo response was dominated by HLA-C-restricted CMV-specific TCR beta clonotypes.

This clonotype was observed many times. Its antigen is undetermined. Each CDR3 protein gets one entry after TCRdb re-called the reads with MiXCR. The table shows fewer than 700,000 distinct CDR3 sequences, with roughly a quarter occurring only once. The CDR3 loop spans 12 amino acids. V shed 5 bases and J shed 5 bases, with 10 bases lying between them. The sequencing sample was made of CD8+ T cells from PBMCs. The chain is built from TRBV12-3 or TRBV12-4 and TRBJ2-7, with D hard to call. The source of this sequence is a human donor in good health (CMV status not recorded). Some clones in this sample may be carry-over from other donors' samples. CDR3 region: CASSPLVNEQYF. The CDR3 nucleotides read TGTGCCAGCAGTCCCTTAGTCAACGAGCAGTACTTC.